The text below deals with one TCR beta chain. These data are taken from a study of cytomegalovirus exposure and HLA in healthy donors. The PCR contained 60 Vbeta and 13 Jbeta primers. Libraries were prepared by immunoSEQ multiplex PCR; TCRdb keeps only in-frame clonotypes and omits some of them. The sample shows roughly 150,000 clones, about 71% of them seen only once. V shed 6 bases and J shed 3 bases, with 12 bases lying between them. This CDR3 has 14 residues. Per germline, CDR1 MNHEY and CDR2 SVGAGI. This sequence was found in a woman aged 60-70 years in good health and CMV-seropositive. Sequencing was performed on PBMCs. The chain links TRBV6-5 to TRBJ1-5, with D perhaps matching TRBD1 (5 bases). CDR3 protein: CASRTGTHNQPQHF. CDR3 sequence (DNA): TGTGCCAGCAGGACCGGGACTCACAATCAGCCCCAGCATTTT.